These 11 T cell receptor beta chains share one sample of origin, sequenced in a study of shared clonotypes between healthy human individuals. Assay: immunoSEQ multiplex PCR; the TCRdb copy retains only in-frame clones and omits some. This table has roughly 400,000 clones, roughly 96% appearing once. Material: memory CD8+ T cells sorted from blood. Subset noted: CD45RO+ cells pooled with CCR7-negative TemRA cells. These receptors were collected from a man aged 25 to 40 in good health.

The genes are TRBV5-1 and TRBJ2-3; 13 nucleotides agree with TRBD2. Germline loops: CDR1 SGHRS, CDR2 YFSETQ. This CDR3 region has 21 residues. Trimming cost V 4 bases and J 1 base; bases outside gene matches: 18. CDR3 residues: CASSPGLAGVRRTAGTDTQYF. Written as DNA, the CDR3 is TGCGCCAGCAGCCCTGGACTAGCGGGAGTGAGAAGAACGGCCGGCACAGATACGCAGTATTTT.

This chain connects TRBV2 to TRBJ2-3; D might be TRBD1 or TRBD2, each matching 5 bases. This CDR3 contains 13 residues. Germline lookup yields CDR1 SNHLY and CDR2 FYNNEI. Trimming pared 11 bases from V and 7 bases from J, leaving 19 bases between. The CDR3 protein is CASGLDIVNTQYF. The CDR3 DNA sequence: TGTGCCTCGGGGCTAGATATTGTAAATACGCAGTATTTT.

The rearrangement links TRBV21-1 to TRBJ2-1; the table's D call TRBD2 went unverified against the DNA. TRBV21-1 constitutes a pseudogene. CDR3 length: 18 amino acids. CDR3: CASSLARYNLKAYNEQFF. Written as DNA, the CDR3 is TGTGCCAGCAGTCTAGCGAGATACAATTTAAAGGCCTACAATGAGCAGTTCTTC.

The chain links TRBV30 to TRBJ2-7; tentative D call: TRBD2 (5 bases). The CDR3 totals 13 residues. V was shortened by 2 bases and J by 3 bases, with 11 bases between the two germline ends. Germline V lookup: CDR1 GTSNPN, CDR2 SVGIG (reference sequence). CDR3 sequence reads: CAWSPGVSYEQYF. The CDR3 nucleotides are TGTGCCTGGAGTCCCGGGGTGAGCTACGAGCAGTACTTC.

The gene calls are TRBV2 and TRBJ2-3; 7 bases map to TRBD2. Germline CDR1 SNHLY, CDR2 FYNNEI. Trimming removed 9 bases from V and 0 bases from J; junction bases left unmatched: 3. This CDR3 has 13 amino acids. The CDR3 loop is CARLASSTDTQYF. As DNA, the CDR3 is TGTGCCAGACTAGCGTCGAGCACAGATACGCAGTATTTT.

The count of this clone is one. CDR3 amino acids: CASSQDRRWDPYGYTF. The CDR3 DNA follows: TGTGCCAGCAGCCAAGATCGCCGATGGGATCCCTATGGCTACACCTTC. The rearrangement joins TRBV4-2 to TRBJ1-2; no firm D call. V shed 0 bases and J shed 4 bases, with 15 bases lying between them. The germline V gene encodes CDR1 LGHNA and CDR2 YNFKEQ. The CDR3 loop spans 16 amino acids.

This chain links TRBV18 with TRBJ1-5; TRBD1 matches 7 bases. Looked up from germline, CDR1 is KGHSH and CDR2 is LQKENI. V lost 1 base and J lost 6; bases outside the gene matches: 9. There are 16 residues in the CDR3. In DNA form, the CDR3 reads TGTGCCAGCTCACCACAATATAAACAGGGGAGTCAGCCCCAGCATTTT. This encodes CASSPQYKQGSQPQHF.

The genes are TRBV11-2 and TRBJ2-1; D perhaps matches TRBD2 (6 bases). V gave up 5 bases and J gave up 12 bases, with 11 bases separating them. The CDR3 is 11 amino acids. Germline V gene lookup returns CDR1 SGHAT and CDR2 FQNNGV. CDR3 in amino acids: CASSGDWAQFF. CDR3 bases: TGTGCCAGCAGCGGGGACTGGGCGCAGTTCTTC.

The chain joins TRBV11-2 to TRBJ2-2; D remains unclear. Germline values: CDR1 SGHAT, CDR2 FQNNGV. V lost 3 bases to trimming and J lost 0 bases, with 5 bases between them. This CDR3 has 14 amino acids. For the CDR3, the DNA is TGTGCCAGCAGCTTCGGACCGAACACCGGGGAGCTGTTTTTT. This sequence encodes CASSFGPNTGELFF. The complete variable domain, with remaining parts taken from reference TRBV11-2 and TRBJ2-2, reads EAGVAQSPRYKIIEKRQSVAFWCNPISGHATLYWYQQILGQGPKLLIQFQNNGVVDDSQLPKDRFSAERLKGVDSTLKIQPAKLEDSAVYLCASSFGPNTGELFFGEGSRLTVL.

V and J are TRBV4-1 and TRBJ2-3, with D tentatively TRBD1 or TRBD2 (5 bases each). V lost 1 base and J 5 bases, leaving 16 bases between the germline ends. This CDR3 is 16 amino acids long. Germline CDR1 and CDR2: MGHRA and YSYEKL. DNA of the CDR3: TGCGCCAGCAGCCAAGGGAGTGGGGGTCAGGGAGATACGCAGTATTTT. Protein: CASSQGSGGQGDTQYF.

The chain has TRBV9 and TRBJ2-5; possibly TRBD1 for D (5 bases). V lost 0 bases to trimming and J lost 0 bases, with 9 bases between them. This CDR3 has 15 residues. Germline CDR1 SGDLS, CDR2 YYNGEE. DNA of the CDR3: TGTGCCAGCAGCGTAGGGGCAGGGCACCAAGAGACCCAGTACTTC. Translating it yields CASSVGAGHQETQYF.